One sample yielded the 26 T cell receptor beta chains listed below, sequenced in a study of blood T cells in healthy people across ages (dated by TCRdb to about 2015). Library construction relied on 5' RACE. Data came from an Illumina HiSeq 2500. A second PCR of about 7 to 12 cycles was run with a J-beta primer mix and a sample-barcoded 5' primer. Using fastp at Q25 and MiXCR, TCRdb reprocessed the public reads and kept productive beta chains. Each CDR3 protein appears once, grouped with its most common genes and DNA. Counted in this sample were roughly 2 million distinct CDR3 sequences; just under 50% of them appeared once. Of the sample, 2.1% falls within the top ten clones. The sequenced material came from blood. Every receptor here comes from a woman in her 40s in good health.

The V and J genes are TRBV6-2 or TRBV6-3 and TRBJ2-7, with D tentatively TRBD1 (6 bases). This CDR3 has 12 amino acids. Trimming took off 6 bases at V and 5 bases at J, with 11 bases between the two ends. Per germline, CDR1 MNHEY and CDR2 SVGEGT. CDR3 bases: TGTGCCAGCAGAACTTGGACAGACGAGCAGTACTTC. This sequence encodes CASRTWTDEQYF.

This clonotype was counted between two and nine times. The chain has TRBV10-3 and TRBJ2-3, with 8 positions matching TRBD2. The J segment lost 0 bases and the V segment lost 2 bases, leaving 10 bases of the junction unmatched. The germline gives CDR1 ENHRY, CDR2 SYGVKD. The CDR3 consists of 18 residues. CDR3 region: CAISERLAQDISTDTQYF. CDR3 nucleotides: TGTGCCATCAGTGAGAGACTAGCGCAAGATATAAGCACAGATACGCAGTATTTT.

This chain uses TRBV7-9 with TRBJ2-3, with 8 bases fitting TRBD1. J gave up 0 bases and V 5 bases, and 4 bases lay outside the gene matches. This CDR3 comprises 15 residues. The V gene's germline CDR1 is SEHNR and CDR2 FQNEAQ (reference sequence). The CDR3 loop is CASSPDRDSTDTQYF. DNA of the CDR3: TGTGCCAGCAGCCCGGACAGGGACAGCACAGATACGCAGTATTTT.

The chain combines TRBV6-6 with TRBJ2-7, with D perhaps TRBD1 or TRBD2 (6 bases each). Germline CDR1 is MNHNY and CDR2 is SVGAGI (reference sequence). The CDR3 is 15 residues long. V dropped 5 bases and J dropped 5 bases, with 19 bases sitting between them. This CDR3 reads CASSPLTGRSNEQYF. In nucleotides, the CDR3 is TGTGCCAGCAGTCCCCTCACAGGGAGGTCCAACGAGCAGTACTTC.

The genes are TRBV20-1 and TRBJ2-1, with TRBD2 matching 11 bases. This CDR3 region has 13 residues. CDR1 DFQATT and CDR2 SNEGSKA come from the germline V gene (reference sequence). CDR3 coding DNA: TGCAGCCCTATAGCGGGGGGGAGCAATGAGCAGTTCTTC. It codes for CSPIAGGSNEQFF.

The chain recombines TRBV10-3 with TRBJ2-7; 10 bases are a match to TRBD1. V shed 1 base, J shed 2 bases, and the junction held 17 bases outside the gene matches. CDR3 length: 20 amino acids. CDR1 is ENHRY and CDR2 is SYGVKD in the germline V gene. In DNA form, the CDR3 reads TGTGCCATCAGTGAGTTGATGGTAGGTGCGGAGGACAGGGGGGCCTACGAGCAGTACTTC. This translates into CAISELMVGAEDRGAYEQYF.

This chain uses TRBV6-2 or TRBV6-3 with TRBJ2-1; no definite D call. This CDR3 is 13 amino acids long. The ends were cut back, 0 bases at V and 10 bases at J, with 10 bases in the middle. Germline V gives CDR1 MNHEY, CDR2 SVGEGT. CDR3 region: CASSYSNSREQFF. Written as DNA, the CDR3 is TGTGCCAGCAGTTACTCCAATTCCCGGGAGCAGTTCTTC.

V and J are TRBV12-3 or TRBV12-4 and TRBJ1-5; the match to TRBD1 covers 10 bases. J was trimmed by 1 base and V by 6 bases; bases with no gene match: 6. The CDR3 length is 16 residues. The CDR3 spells CASSRGQGRSNQPQHF. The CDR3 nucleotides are TGTGCCAGCAGCCGGGGACAGGGGCGAAGCAATCAGCCCCAGCATTTT.

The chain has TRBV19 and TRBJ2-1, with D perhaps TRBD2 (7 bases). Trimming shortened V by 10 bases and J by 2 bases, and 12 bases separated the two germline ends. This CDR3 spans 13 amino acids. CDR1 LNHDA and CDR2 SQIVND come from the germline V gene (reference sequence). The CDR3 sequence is CATGGQPYNEQFF. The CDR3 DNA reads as TGTGCCACCGGGGGGCAGCCCTACAATGAGCAGTTCTTC. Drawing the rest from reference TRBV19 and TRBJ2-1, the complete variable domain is DGGITQSPKYLFRKEGQNVTLSCEQNLNHDAMYWYRQDPGQGLRLIYYSQIVNDFQKGDIAEGYSVSREKKESFPLTVTSAQKNPTAFYLCATGGQPYNEQFFGPGTRLTVL.

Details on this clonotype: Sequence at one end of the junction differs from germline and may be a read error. The CDR3 sequence is CAGSLETAQETQYF. CDR3 DNA: TGTGCCGGCAGCTTAGAGACGGCTCAAGAGACCCAGTACTTC. This chain joins TRBV7-2 and TRBJ2-5; D is ambiguous. Germline V gene data show CDR1 as SGHTA and CDR2 as FQGNSA. CDR3 size: 14 residues.

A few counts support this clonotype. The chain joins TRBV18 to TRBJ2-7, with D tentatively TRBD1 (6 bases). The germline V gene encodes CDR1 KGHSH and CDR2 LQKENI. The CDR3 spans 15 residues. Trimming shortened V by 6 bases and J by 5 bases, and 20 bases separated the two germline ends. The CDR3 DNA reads TGTGCCAGCTCCAAGAGCAGCCCGACAGGAGACGAGCAGTACTTC. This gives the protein CASSKSSPTGDEQYF.

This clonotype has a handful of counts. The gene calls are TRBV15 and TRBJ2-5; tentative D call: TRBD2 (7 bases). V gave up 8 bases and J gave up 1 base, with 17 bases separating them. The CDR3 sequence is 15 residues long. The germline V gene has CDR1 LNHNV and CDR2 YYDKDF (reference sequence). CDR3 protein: CATLPRGGFQETQYF. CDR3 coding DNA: TGTGCCACCCTACCTAGGGGGGGGTTCCAAGAGACCCAGTACTTC.

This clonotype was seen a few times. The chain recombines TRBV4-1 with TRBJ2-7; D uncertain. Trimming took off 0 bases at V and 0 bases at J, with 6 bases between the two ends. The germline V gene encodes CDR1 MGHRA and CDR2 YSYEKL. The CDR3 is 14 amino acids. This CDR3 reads CASSQEISSYEQYF. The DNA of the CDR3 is TGCGCCAGCAGCCAAGAAATCAGCTCCTACGAGCAGTACTTC.

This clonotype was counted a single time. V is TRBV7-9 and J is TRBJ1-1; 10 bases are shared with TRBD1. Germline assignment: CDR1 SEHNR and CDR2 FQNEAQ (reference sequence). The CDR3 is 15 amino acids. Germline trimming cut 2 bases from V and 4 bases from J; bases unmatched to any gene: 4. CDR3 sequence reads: CASSLFRDRGTEAFF. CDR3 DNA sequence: TGTGCCAGCAGCTTATTCAGGGACAGGGGCACTGAAGCTTTCTTT.

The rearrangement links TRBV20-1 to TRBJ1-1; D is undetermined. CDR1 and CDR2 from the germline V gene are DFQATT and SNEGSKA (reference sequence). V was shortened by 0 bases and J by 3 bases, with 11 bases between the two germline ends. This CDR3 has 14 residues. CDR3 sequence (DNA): TGCAGTGCTAGAGAAGAGGGATCGGACACTGAAGCTTTCTTT. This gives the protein CSAREEGSDTEAFF.

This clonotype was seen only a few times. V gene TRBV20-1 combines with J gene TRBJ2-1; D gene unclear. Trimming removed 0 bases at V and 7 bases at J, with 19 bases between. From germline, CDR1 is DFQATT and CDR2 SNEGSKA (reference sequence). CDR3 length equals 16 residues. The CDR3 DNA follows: TGCAGTGCTAGAGATTTGTCTCGGAATAGTCTAAATGAGCAGTTCTTC. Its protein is CSARDLSRNSLNEQFF.

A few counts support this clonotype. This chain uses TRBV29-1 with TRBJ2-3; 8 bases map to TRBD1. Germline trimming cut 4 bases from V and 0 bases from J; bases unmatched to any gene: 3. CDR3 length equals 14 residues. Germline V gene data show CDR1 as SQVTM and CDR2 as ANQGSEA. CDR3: CSVGTGTSTDTQYF. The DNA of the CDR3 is TGCAGCGTTGGGACAGGGACTAGCACAGATACGCAGTATTTT.

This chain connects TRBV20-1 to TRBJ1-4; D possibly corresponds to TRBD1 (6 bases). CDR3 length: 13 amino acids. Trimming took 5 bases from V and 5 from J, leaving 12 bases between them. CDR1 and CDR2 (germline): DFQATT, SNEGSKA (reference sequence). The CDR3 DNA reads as TGCAGTGCTGCGACAGGTGCCAATGAAAAACTGTTTTTT. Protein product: CSAATGANEKLFF.

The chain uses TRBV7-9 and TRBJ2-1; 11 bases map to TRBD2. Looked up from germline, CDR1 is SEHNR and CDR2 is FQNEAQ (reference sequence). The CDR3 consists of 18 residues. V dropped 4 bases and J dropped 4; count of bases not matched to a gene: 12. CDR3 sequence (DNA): TGTGCCAGCAGCTCAGAGGGGGCTAGCGGGGGGCTATACAATGAGCAGTTCTTC. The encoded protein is CASSSEGASGGLYNEQFF. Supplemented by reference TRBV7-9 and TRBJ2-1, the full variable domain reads DTGVSQNPRHKITKRGQNVTFRCDPISEHNRLYWYRQTLGQGPEFLTYFQNEAQLEKSRLLSDRFSAERPKGSFSTLEIQRTEQGDSAMYLCASSSEGASGGLYNEQFFGPGTRLTVL.

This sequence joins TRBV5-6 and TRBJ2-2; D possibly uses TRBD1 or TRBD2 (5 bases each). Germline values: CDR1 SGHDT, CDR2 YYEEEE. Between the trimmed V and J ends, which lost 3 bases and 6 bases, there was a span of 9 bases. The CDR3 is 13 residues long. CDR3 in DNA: TGTGCCAGCAGCTCAGGGACCGCCGGGGAGCTGTTTTTT. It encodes CASSSGTAGELFF. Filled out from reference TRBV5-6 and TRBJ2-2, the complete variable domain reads DAGVTQSPTHLIKTRGQQVTLRCSPKSGHDTVSWYQQALGQGPQFIFQYYEEEERQRGNFPDRFSGHQFPNYSSELNVNALLLGDSALYLCASSSGTAGELFFGEGSRLTVL.

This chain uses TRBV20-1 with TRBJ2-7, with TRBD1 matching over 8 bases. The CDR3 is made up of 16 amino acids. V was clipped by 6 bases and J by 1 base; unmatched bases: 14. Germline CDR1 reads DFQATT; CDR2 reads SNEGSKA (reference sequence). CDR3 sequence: CSAPPLPGQASYEQYF. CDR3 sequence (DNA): TGCAGTGCACCACCTTTGCCGGGACAGGCATCCTACGAGCAGTACTTC.

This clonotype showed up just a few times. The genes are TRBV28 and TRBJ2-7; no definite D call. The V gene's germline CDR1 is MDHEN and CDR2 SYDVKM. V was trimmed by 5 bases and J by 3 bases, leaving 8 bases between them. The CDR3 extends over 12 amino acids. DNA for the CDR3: TGTGCCAGCAGTCCTGAACGCTACGAGCAGTACTTC. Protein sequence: CASSPERYEQYF.

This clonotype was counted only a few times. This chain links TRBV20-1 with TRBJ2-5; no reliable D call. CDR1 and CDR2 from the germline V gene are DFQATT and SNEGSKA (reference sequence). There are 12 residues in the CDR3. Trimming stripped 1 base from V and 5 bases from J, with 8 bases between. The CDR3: CSARGGYETQYF. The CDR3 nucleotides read TGCAGTGCTAGAGGGGGTTACGAGACCCAGTACTTC.

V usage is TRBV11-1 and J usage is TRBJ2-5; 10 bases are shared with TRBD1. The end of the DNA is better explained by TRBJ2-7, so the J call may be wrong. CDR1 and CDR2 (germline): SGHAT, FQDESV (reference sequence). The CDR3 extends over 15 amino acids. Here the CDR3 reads CASSKRQGAWDEQYF. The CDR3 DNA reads TGTGCCAGCAGCAAAAGACAGGGGGCGTGGGACGAGCAGTACTTC.

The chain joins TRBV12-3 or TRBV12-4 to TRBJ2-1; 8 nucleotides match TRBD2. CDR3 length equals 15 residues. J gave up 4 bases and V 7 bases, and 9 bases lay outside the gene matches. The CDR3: CASTGGGGLYNEQFF. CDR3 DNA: TGTGCCAGCACCGGTGGCGGGGGGCTATACAATGAGCAGTTCTTC.

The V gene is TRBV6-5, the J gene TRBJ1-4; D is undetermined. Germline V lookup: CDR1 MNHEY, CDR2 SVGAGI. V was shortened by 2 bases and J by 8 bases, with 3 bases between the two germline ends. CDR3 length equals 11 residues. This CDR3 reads CASSYMEKLFF. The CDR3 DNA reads TGTGCCAGCAGTTACATGGAAAAACTGTTTTTT.